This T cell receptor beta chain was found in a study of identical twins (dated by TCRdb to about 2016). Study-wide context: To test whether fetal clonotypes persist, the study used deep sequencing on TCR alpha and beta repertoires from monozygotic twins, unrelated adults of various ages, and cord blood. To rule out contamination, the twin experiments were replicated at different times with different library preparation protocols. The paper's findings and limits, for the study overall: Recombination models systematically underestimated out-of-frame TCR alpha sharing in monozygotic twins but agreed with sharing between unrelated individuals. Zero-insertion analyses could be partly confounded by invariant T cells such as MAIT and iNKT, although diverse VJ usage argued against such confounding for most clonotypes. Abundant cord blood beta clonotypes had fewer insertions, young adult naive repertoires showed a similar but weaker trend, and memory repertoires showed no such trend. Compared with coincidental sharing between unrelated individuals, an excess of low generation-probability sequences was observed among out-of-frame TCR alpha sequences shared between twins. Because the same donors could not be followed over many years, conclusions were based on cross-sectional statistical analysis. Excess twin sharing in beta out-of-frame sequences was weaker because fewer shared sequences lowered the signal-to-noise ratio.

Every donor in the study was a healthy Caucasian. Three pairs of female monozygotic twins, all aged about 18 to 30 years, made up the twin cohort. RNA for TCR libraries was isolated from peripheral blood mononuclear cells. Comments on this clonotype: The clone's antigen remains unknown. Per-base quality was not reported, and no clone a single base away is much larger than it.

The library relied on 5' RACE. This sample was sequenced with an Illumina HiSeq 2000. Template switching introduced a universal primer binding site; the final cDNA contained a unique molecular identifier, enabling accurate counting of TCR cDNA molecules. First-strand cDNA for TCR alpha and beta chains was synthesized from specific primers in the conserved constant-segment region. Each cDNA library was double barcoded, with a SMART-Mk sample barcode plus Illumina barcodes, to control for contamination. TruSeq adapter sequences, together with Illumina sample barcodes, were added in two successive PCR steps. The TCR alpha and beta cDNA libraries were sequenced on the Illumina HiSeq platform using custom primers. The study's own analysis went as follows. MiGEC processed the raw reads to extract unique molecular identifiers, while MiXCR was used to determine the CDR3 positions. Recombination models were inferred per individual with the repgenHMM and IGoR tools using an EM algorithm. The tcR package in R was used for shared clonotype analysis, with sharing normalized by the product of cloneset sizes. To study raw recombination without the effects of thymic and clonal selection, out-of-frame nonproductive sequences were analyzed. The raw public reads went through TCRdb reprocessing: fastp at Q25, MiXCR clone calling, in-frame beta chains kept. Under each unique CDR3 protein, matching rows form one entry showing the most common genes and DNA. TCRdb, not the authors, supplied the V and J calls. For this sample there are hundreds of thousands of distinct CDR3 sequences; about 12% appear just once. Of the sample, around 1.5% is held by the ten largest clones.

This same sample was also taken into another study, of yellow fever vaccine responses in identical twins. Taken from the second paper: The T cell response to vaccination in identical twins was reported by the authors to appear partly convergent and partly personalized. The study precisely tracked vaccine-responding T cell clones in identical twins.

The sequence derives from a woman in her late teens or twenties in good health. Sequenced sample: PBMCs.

The CDR3 loop reads CSAARPSGAYNEQFF. The DNA is TGCAGTGCTGCCCGGCCTAGCGGGGCCTACAATGAGCAGTTCTTC. Recombination connected TRBV20-1 to TRBJ2-1; 9 bases in the middle match TRBD2. V ends up 5 bases short and J 2 bases short, with an unmatched junction base count of 7. The CDR3 runs 15 residues from the cysteine to the phenylalanine. The only DNA kept is the CDR3, 45 bases in frame from the first base. The germline V gene (reference sequence) gives CDR1 as DFQATT and CDR2 as SNEGSKA.